The source of this TCR beta chain is a study of chemoradiotherapy in HPV16-positive cancers. Study-wide context: Functional T-cell assays on a couple of HPV16-positive patients' cells defined candidate HPV-specific clones and common TCR motifs. Study-level results: HPV-responsive T-cell expansion during chemoradiotherapy was linked to improved recurrence-free survival in HPV16-positive patients.

Per germline, CDR1 MDHEN and CDR2 SYDVKM. This CDR3 comprises 15 residues. V lost 5 bases and J lost 2; bases outside the gene matches: 9. The data were produced by immunoSEQ multiplex PCR, yet TCRdb's version contains in-frame clones alone and is incomplete. The data hold about 66,000 clones, with 85% to 90% observed a single time. In regard to this clone: Its matching antigen is unknown.

Sequencing used blood, obtained from a patient who underwent chemoradiotherapy. This clonotype was obtained from a human donor with HPV-associated anogenital cancer. V gene TRBV28 combines with J gene TRBJ2-7; 7 nucleotides align to TRBD1. The CDR3 DNA reads as TGTGCCAGCAGTGCCACAGGGGCACTGACCTACGAGCAGTACTTC. Residues: CASSATGALTYEQYF.